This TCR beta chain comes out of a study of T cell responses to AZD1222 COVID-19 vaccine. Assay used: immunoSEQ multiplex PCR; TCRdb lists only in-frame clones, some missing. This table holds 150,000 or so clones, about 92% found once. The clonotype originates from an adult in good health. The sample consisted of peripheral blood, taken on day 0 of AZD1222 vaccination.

In nucleotides, the CDR3 is TGTGCCTGGAGTGTGGGGGAGGGTCAGCCCCAGCATTTT. It encodes CAWSVGEGQPQHF. The chain has TRBV30 and TRBJ1-5; maybe TRBD1 (5 bases). Trimming took 0 bases from V and 6 from J, leaving 9 bases between them. Germline values: CDR1 GTSNPN, CDR2 SVGIG (reference sequence). This CDR3 has 13 amino acids.